The following is a TCR beta chain sequence with its context. As originally analysed: How many nucleated cells were present was estimated from reference gene primer amplification. Sequencing used immunoSEQ multiplex PCR; TCRdb keeps in-frame clones, though not all of them. From that table come the V and J calls and clone size; the DNA was used to work out D and trimming. The table includes over 100,000 clones, about 88% detected once. The CDR3 runs to 15 residues. V dropped 3 bases and J dropped 0 bases, with 9 bases sitting between them. The germline V gene encodes CDR1 LNHDA and CDR2 SQIVND (reference sequence). The entry originates in a study of blood T cell repertoires in COVID-19. Study as a whole: PBMCs, B-cell-depleted T cells, or T cells were the source of the cDNA or gDNA that made up the material.

Material: peripheral blood. The TCR comes from a man aged 40-50 years with acute or convalescent COVID-19. The rearrangement uses TRBV19 and TRBJ1-5; TRBD1 is a possible D gene (5 bases). The CDR3 here is CASSIRQGSNQPQHF. DNA for the CDR3: TGTGCCAGTAGTATCAGGCAGGGTAGCAATCAGCCCCAGCATTTT. Full variable domain (rest looked up from reference TRBV19 and TRBJ1-5): DGGITQSPKYLFRKEGQNVTLSCEQNLNHDAMYWYRQDPGQGLRLIYYSQIVNDFQKGDIAEGYSVSREKKESFPLTVTSAQKNPTAFYLCASSIRQGSNQPQHFGDGTRLSIL.